The entry below gives a single T cell receptor (beta chain) sequence along with its context. This clonotype has a handful of counts. The antigen it binds to is not known. At one of its ends the junction is not consistent with the germline gene, which may arise from a read error. The method behind the library was multiplex PCR. TCRdb names Illumina HiSeq 4000 as the instrument used. CDR3 regions were amplified by Arm-PCR with iRepertoire HTBI primers to construct TCR beta libraries. Before sequencing, the PCR products underwent gel purification. Per the authors' processing: Gene usage analysis of CDR3 amino acid clonotypes used the 62 TRBV and more than 13 TRBJ segments found across samples. COPE and FqMerger were used to merge filtered high-quality paired reads into contigs. Contigs were aligned with BLAST to IMGT TRBV, TRBD and TRBJ reference genes, and CDR3 was defined per IMGT. Clonotypes above 0.1% frequency were classified as highly expanded clones. Shannon entropy was used to measure repertoire diversity, and the Gini coefficient was used to measure V-J evenness. A clonotype found in more than one individual was treated as public. Using fastp trimming at Q25 and MiXCR clonotype assembly, TCRdb reanalyzed the public sequencing data and kept in-frame beta chains. A single entry per CDR3 protein holds the most common genes and DNA from its merged rows. These V and J calls are TCRdb output, not the study's own analysis. Across this sample there are hundreds of thousands of distinct CDR3 sequences, with approximately 22% seen only once. The ten most abundant clones make up around 12% of the sample.

This entry belongs to a study of regulatory T cells in long-lasting Graves disease (dated by TCRdb to 2020 to 2023). General notes on the study: Persistent Graves' disease was defined as antithyroid drug treatment for over 5 years with persistently positive TSH receptor autoantibodies. Persistent Graves' disease patients were compared with newly diagnosed Graves' disease patients by peripheral blood TCR sequencing and RNA sequencing. The study was conducted in China and was registered as a clinical trial. A total of roughly 35 samples underwent TCR sequencing: some 13 from persistent and around 20 from newly diagnosed Graves' disease patients. On average, persistent Graves' disease patients in the clinical cohort had been on antithyroid drugs for about 9.3 years.

Broader findings and caveats from the paper: More public clonotypes were shared among persistent patients (2,741) than among newly diagnosed patients (just under 1,000). TRBV28, TRBJ1-2 and TRBJ2-5 were preferentially used in persistent disease, while TRBV20-1 and TRBJ2-1 were favored in newly diagnosed disease. Persistent Graves' disease patients showed lower TCR Shannon entropy and fewer highly expanded clones than newly diagnosed patients, suggesting clonal expansion. Only the TCR beta chain was sequenced and analyzed. The study examined only peripheral blood because the primary lesion, thyroid tissue, could not be accessed. The authors acknowledged the small sample size as a limitation that may reduce accuracy.

Explained via the paper, the time point label denotes: persistent/refractory GD, antithyroid drugs over 5 years with positive TRAb. RNA was extracted from PBMCs in TRIzol for both TCR sequencing and RNA sequencing. The diagnosis of Graves' disease was made according to American Thyroid Association guidelines. Patients were recruited from an endocrinology department in Xi'an, China. Each patient gave roughly 8.4 milliliters of peripheral blood, collected in an EDTA anticoagulant tube. Ficoll Paque Plus density gradient separation was used to isolate PBMCs, and no further T cell sorting was done. An Agilent 2100 Bioanalyzer and agarose gel were used to assess RNA quality, and a NanoDrop 2000 was used to measure RNA concentration. The CDR3 runs 11 residues from the cysteine to the phenylalanine. The sequence is cut down to CDR3 DNA, 33 bases in frame from base 1. The germline V gene supplies CDR1 MDHEN and CDR2 SYDVKM.

The receptor was isolated from a female donor with Graves disease. Specimen: peripheral blood mononuclear cells (PBMCs), collected when the disease was refractory, from a patient treated with antithyroid drugs. The chain is made from TRBV28 and TRBJ1-2, with TRBD1 perhaps the D gene, on 5 matching bases. The CDR3 reads CANSGTRSYTF. In nucleotide form, the sequence is TGTGCCAACAGTGGGACCCGGAGCTACACCTTC.